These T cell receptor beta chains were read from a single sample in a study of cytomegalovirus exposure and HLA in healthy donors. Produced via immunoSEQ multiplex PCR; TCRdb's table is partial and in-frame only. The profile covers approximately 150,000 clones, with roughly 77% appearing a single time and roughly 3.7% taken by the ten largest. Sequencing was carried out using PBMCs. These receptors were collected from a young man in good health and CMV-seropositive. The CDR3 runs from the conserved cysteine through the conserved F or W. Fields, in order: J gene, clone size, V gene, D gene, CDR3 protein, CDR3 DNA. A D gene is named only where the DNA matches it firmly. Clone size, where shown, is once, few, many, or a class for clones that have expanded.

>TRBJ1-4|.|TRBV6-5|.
CASSDGVGLFF
TGTGCCAGCAGTGACGGGGTGGGACTGTTTTTT
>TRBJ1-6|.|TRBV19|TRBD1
CASILRRTGGSYNSPLHF
TGTGCCAGTATTCTCCGCCGGACAGGGGGCTCCTATAATTCACCCCTCCACTTT
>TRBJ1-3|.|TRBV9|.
CASSVGGSSGNTIYF
TGTGCCAGCAGCGTAGGAGGTAGCTCTGGAAACACCATATATTTT
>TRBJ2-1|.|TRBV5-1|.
CASSSLAQSSYNEQFF
TGCGCCAGCAGCTCCCTTGCACAAAGCTCCTACAATGAGCAGTTCTTC
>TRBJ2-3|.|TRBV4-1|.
CASSQVGASTDTQYF
TGCGCCAGCAGCCAAGTGGGGGCGAGCACAGATACGCAGTATTTT
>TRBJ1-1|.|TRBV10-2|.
CASQDSTNTEAFF
TGCGCCAGCCAGGACAGCACGAACACTGAAGCTTTCTTT
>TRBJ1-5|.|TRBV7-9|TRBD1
CASSPGTGYQPQHF
TGTGCCAGCAGCCCCGGGACAGGGTATCAGCCCCAGCATTTT
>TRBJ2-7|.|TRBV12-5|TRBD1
CASGNDRAYEQYF
TGTGCTAGTGGTAACGACAGGGCTTACGAGCAGTACTTC
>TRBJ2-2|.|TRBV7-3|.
CASSLTGTNTGELFF
TGTGCCAGCAGCTTGACAGGCACGAACACCGGGGAGCTGTTTTTT
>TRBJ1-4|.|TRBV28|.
CASSLTGERVNEKLFF
TGTGCCAGCAGTTTGACCGGGGAGAGGGTTAATGAAAAACTGTTTTTT
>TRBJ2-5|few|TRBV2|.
CASFGVGLKETQYF
TGTGCCAGCTTCGGGGTAGGGCTAAAAGAGACCCAGTACTTC
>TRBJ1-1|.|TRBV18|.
CASSPLEGWSTEAFF
TGTGCCAGCTCACCTCTCGAGGGTTGGAGCACTGAAGCTTTCTTT
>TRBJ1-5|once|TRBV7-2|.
CASSLVRDSNQPQHF
TGTGCCAGCAGCTTAGTGAGGGATAGCAATCAGCCCCAGCATTTT
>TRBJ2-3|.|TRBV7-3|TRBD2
CASSFRGDGTDTQYF
TGTGCCAGCAGCTTTCGGGGGGACGGCACAGATACGCAGTATTTT
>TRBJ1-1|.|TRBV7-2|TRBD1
CASSLGGGLMNTEAFF
TGTGCCAGCAGCTTAGGAGGGGGCCTTATGAACACTGAAGCTTTCTTT
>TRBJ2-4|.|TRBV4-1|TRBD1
CASSQDDRGISKNIQYF
TGCGCCAGCAGCCAAGATGACAGGGGGATATCCAAAAACATTCAGTACTTC
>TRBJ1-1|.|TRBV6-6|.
CASKRGEGTEAFF
TGTGCCAGCAAGCGGGGGGAGGGCACTGAAGCTTTCTTT
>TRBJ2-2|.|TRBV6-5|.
CASRAQQSFTGELFF
TGTGCCAGCAGGGCCCAACAGAGTTTCACCGGGGAGCTGTTTTTT
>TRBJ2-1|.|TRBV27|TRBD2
CASSSPGLAENEQFF
TGTGCCAGCAGTTCCCCGGGACTAGCGGAAAATGAGCAGTTCTTC
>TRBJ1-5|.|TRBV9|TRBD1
CASSGTDRAGPQHF
TGTGCCAGCAGCGGAACCGACAGGGCAGGGCCCCAGCATTTT
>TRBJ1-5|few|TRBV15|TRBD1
CATSRGQGVEPQHF
TGTGCCACCAGCAGGGGACAGGGCGTGGAGCCCCAGCATTTT
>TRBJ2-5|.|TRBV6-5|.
CASSWSPRETQYF
TGTGCCAGCAGTTGGTCGCCGAGGGAGACCCAGTACTTC
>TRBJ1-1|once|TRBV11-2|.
CASSLGAGRSEAFF
TGTGCCAGCAGCTTAGGGGCAGGGAGGTCTGAAGCTTTCTTT
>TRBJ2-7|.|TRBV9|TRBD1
CASSTRTGGGEQYF
TGTGCCAGCAGCACCCGGACAGGGGGCGGCGAGCAGTACTTC
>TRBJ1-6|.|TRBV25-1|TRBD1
CASSGYRGRNSPLHF
TGTGCCAGCAGTGGATACAGGGGCCGCAATTCACCCCTCCACTTT
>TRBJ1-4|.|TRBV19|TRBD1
CASRTISGQGRKTNEKLFF
TGTGCCAGTAGGACCATATCGGGACAGGGGCGTAAAACTAATGAAAAACTGTTTTTT
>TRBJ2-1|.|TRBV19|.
CASSIASLGGSYNEQFF
TGTGCCAGTAGTATAGCTTCGCTGGGGGGCTCCTACAATGAGCAGTTCTTC
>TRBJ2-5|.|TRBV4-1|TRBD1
CASSQPGTGPKETQYF
TGCGCCAGCAGCCAACCCGGGACAGGTCCAAAAGAGACCCAGTACTTC
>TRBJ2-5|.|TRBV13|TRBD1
CASSLETGGQETQYF
TGTGCCAGCAGCTTAGAGACAGGGGGCCAAGAGACCCAGTACTTC
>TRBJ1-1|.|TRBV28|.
CATTFDGGATAFF
TGTGCCACCACCTTTGATGGGGGCGCGACGGCTTTCTTT
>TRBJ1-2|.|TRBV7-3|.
CASSLNDRPGNGYTF
TGTGCCAGCAGCCTAAACGACAGGCCGGGTAATGGCTACACCTTC
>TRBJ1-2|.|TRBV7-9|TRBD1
CASSLGSWTGRGDYGYTF
TGTGCCAGCAGCTTAGGGTCTTGGACAGGCCGTGGGGACTATGGCTACACCTTC
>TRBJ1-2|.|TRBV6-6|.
CASSYPKPYYGYTF
TGTGCCAGCAGTTACCCGAAGCCCTACTATGGCTACACCTTC
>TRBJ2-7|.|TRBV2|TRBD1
CASKSDRDYEQYF
TGTGCCAGCAAGAGTGACAGGGACTACGAGCAGTACTTC
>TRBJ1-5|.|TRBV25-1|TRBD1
CASSEGTGNQPQHF
TGTGCCAGCAGTGAAGGGACAGGGAATCAGCCCCAGCATTTT
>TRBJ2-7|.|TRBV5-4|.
CASSLTQDEQYF
TGTGCCAGCAGCTTGACACAGGACGAGCAGTACTTC
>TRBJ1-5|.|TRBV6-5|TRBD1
CASSSWDRGNNQPQHF
TGTGCCAGCAGTTCCTGGGACAGGGGAAACAATCAGCCCCAGCATTTT